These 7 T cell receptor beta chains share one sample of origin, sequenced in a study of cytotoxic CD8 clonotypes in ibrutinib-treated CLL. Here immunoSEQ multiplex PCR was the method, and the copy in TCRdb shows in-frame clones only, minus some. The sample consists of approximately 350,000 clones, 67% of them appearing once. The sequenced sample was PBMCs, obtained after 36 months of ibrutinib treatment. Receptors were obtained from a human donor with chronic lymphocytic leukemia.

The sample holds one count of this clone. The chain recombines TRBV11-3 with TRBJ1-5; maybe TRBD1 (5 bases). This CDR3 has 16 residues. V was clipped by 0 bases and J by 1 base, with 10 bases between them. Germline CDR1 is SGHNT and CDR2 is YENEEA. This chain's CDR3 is CASSLDRGGSNQPQHF. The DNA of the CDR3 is TGTGCCAGCAGCTTAGATCGGGGGGGAAGCAATCAGCCCCAGCATTTT.

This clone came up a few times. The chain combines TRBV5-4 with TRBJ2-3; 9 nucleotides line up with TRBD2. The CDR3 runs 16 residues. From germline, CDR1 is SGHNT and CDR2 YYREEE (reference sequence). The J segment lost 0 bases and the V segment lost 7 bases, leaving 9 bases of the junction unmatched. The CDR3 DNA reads TGTGCCAGCGGGAGCGGGAGGAAGTCTAGCACAGATACGCAGTATTTT. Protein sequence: CASGSGRKSSTDTQYF.

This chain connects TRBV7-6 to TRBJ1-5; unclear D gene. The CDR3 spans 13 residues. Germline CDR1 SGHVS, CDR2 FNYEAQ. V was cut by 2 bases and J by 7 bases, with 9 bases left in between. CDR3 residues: CASSLSPSQPQHF. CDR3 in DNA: TGTGCCAGCAGCTTAAGTCCCAGCCAGCCCCAGCATTTT.

The CDR3 region has the DNA TGTGCCAGTAGCGGGGGGATCGCCCACAATGAGCAGTTCTTC. Translated: CASSGGIAHNEQFF. The chain carries TRBV19 and TRBJ2-1; 7 nucleotides line up with TRBD2. This CDR3 is 14 amino acids long. The ends lost 6 bases at V and 5 bases at J; junction bases unmatched: 7. The V gene's germline CDR1 is LNHDA and CDR2 SQIVND (reference sequence).

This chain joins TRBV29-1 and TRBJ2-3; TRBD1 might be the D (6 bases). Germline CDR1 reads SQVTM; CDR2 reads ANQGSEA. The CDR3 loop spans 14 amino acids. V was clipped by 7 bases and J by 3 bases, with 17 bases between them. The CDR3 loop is CSAMPGHITDTQYF. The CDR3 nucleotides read TGCAGCGCAATGCCGGGACATATAACAGATACGCAGTATTTT.

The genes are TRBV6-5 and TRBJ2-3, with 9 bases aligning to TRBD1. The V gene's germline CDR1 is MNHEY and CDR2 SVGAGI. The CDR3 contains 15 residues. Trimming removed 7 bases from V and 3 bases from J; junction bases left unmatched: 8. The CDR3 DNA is TGTGCCAGCAAGTCCGAGGACAGGGGAACAGATACGCAGTATTTT. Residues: CASKSEDRGTDTQYF.

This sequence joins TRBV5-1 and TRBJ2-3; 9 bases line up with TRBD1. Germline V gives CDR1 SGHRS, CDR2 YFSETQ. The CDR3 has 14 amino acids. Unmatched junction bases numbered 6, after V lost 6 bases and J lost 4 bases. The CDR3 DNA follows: TGCGCCAGCACAACAGGGGGCGCATCAGATACGCAGTATTTT. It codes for CASTTGGASDTQYF.